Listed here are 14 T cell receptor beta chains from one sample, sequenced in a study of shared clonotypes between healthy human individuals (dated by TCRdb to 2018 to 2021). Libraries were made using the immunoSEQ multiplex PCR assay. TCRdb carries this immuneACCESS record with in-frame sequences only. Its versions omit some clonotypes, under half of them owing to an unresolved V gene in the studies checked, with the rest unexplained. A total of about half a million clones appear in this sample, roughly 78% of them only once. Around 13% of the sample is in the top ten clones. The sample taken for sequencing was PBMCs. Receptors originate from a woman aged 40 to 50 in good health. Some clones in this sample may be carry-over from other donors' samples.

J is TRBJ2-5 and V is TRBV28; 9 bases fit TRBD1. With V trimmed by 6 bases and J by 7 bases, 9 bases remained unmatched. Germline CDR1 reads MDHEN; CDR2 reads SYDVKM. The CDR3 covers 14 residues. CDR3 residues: CASRTGRDRVTQYF. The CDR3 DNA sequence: TGTGCCAGCAGAACCGGACGGGACAGGGTGACCCAGTACTTC.

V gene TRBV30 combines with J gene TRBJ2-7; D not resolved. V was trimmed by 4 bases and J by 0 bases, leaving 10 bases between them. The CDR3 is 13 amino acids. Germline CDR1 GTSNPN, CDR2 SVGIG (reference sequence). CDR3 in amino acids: CAWTPDGSYEQYF. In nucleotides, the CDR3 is TGTGCCTGGACCCCTGACGGCTCCTACGAGCAGTACTTC.

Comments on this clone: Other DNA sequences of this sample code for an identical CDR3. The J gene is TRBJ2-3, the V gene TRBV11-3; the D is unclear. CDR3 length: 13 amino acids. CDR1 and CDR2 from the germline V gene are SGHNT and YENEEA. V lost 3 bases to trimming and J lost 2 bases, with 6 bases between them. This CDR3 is CASSFTATDTQYF. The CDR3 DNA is TGTGCCAGCAGCTTTACAGCCACAGATACGCAGTATTTT.

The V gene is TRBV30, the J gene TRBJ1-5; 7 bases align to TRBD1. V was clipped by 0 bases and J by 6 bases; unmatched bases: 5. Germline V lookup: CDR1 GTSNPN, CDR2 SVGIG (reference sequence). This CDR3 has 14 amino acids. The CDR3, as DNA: TGTGCCTGGAGTGTAGGGGGCACAACTCAGCCCCAGCATTTT. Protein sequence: CAWSVGGTTQPQHF.

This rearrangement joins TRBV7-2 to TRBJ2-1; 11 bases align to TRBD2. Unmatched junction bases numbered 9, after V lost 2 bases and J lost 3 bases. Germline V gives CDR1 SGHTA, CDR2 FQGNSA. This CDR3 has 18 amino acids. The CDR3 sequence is CASSLRESSGRRYNEQFF. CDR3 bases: TGTGCCAGCAGCTTAAGGGAATCTAGCGGGAGGCGCTACAATGAGCAGTTCTTC.

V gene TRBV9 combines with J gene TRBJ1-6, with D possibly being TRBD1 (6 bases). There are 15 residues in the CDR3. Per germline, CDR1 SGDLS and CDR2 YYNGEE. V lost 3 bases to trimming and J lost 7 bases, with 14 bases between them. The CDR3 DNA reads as TGTGCCAGCAGCGCCCGGGGACACCGAAATTCACCCCTCCACTTT. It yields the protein CASSARGHRNSPLHF.

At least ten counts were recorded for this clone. The CDR3 DNA is TGTGCCATCAGTGAGTCGGTGATGGGACAGGGGTATCAGCCCCAGCATTTT. Its protein product is CAISESVMGQGYQPQHF. The V call is TRBV10-3, the J call TRBJ1-5, with 10 nucleotides matching TRBD1. The CDR3 has 17 residues. With V trimmed by 0 bases and J by 5 bases, 7 bases remained unmatched. Germline V gives CDR1 ENHRY, CDR2 SYGVKD.

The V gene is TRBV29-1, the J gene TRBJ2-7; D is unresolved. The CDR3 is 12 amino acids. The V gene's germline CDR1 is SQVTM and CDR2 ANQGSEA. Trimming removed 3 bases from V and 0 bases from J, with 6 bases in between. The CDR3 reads CSVEIPSYEQYF. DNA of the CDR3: TGCAGCGTTGAGATCCCCTCCTACGAGCAGTACTTC.

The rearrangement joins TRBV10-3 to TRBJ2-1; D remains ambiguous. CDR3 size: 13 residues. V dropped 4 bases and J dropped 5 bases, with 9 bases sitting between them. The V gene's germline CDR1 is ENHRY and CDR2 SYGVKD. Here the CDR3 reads CAISGSVDNEQFF. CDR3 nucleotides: TGTGCCATCAGTGGCTCAGTGGACAATGAGCAGTTCTTC.

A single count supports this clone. The CDR3: CSVGGDRQPQHF. The CDR3, as DNA: TGCAGCGTGGGGGGCGATCGTCAGCCCCAGCATTTT. The rearrangement joins TRBV29-1 to TRBJ1-5, with D possibly being TRBD1 (6 bases). The V and J ends lost 6 bases and 6 bases respectively, with 12 bases between them. In germline, CDR1 is SQVTM, CDR2 ANQGSEA. There are 12 residues in the CDR3.

The CDR3 spells CASSLASTLAGVRNEQFF. DNA of the CDR3: TGTGCCAGCAGCTTGGCCTCTACTCTAGCGGGAGTTAGGAATGAGCAGTTCTTC. The chain is built from TRBV5-4 and TRBJ2-1; 10 bases map to TRBD2. CDR1 is SGHNT and CDR2 is YYREEE in the germline V gene (reference sequence). Losses at the gene ends were 0 bases for V and 7 bases for J; bases not matched to a gene: 13. This CDR3 comprises 18 residues. The whole variable domain, remainder taken from reference TRBV5-4 and TRBJ2-1, is ETGVTQSPTHLIKTRGQQVTLRCSSQSGHNTVSWYQQALGQGPQFIFQYYREEENGRGNFPPRFSGLQFPNYSSELNVNALELDDSALYLCASSLASTLAGVRNEQFFGPGTRLTVL.

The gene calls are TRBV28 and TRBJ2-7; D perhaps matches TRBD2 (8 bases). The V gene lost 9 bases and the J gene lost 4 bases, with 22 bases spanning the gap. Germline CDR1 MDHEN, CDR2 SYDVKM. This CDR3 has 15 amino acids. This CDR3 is CASKPRGREVYEQYF. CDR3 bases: TGTGCCAGTAAGCCTAGGGGGCGGGAGGTATACGAGCAGTACTTC.

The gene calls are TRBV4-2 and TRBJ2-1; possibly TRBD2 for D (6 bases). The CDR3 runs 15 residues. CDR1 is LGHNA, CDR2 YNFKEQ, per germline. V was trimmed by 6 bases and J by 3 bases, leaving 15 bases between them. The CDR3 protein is CASSRDWQFYNEQFF. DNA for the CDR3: TGTGCCAGCAGTCGGGACTGGCAATTCTACAATGAGCAGTTCTTC.

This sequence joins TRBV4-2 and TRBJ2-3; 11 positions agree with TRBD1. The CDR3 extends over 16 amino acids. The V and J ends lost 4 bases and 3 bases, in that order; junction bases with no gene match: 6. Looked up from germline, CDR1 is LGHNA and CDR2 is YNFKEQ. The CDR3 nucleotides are TGTGCCAGCAGCCCCTCCGGGACAGGGGGTACAGATACGCAGTATTTT. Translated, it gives CASSPSGTGGTDTQYF.